These 5 T cell receptor beta chains came from one sample sequenced in a study of regulatory and conventional T cells in RAG deficiency. Clones were sequenced by immunoSEQ multiplex PCR, and TCRdb holds only the in-frame ones, with some missing. The sample contains 6,000 to 8,500 clones, roughly 78% of which appear only once. These sequences were also reported in another study, on regulatory T cells. That source adds: Primers: 52 TRBV forward and 13 TRBJ reverse.

Sequenced: CD8+ T cells sorted from blood. The source of these receptors is a human donor in good health.

V and J are TRBV6-5 and TRBJ2-2, with D tentatively TRBD1 (6 bases). The CDR3 covers 16 residues. Trimming removed 0 bases from V and 1 base from J, with 9 bases in between. Germline V lookup: CDR1 MNHEY, CDR2 SVGAGI. CDR3 coding DNA: TGTGCCAGCAGTTACTCTCTGACAGGGAACACCGGGGAGCTGTTTTTT. This sequence encodes CASSYSLTGNTGELFF.

CDR3 protein: CACGSKTGNTIYF. The CDR3, as DNA: TGTGCATGCGGGAGTAAAACTGGAAACACCATATATTTT. V usage is TRBV6-1 and J usage is TRBJ1-3; D gene unclear. The CDR3 totals 13 residues. Looked up from germline, CDR1 is MNHNS and CDR2 is SASEGT.

The chain couples TRBV4-1 to TRBJ2-5; TRBD1 aligns across 12 bases. The CDR3 totals 17 residues. Trimming removed 0 bases from V and 5 bases from J; junction bases left unmatched: 7. The germline CDR1 and CDR2 sequences are MGHRA and YSYEKL. CDR3 region: CASSQEGQGASWETQYF. DNA of the CDR3: TGCGCCAGCAGCCAAGAGGGACAGGGGGCGTCATGGGAGACCCAGTACTTC.

This rearrangement joins TRBV6-5 to TRBJ1-2; TRBD1 matches 8 bases. CDR1 and CDR2 from the germline V gene are MNHEY and SVGAGI. The V gene end was trimmed by 2 bases and the J gene end by 1 base; junction bases not matched to a gene: 6. CDR3 length equals 16 residues. The CDR3 spells CASSYNRDRFNYGYTF. As DNA, the CDR3 is TGTGCCAGCAGTTACAACCGGGACAGGTTTAACTATGGCTACACCTTC.

The chain joins TRBV6-6 to TRBJ1-5; D is unclear. The CDR3 runs 14 residues. Trimming cost V 7 bases and J 4 bases, with 14 bases left between them. The germline gives CDR1 MNHNY, CDR2 SVGAGI (reference sequence). CDR3 sequence (DNA): TGTGCCAGCACCTCCAGGTCGGTTAATCAGCCCCAGCATTTT. Its protein product is CASTSRSVNQPQHF.